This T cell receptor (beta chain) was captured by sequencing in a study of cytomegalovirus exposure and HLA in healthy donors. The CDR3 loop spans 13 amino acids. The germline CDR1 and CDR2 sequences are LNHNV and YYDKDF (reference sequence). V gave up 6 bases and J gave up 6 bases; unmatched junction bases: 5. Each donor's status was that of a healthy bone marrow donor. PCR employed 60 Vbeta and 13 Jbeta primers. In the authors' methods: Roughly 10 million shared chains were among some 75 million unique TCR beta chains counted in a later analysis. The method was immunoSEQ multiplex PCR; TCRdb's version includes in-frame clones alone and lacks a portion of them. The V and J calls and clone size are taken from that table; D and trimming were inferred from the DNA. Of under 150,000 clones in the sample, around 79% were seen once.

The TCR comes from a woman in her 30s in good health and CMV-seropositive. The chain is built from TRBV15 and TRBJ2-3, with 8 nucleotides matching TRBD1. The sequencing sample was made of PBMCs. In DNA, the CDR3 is TGTGCCACCAGTCAGGGGGCAGGGGATACGCAGTATTTT. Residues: CATSQGAGDTQYF.